The 15 T cell receptor beta chains presented below share a single source sample, sequenced in a study of T cells in women clearing cervical HPV infection. The repertoire was sequenced with immunoSEQ multiplex PCR; TCRdb's copy has only in-frame clones and lacks some. Its clone listing holds some 50,000 clones. Source material: blood buffy coat. The receptor source for this set is a woman aged 18 to 69 with a cervical HPV16 infection that either progressed to CIN3+ or cleared (not recorded which).

Points on this clone: The sequence runs out 3 residues before the end of the CDR3; the remainder is reconstructed from the germline J gene. This chain joins TRBV6-1 and TRBJ1-2; 8 bases fit TRBD1. Germline V lookup: CDR1 MNHNS, CDR2 SASEGT. Trimming cost V 4 bases and J 2 bases; bases outside gene matches: 6. This CDR3 has 15 amino acids. CDR3 loop: CASSAVRDRNYGYTF. The sequenced part of the CDR3 DNA is TGTGCCAGCAGTGCGGTCCGGGACAGGAACTATGGC.

Comments on this clone: Read data end 3 residues before the CDR3 end; the end is taken from the germline J gene. The J gene is TRBJ1-1, the V gene TRBV5-4; D gene unclear. V was clipped by 0 bases and J by 0 bases, with 9 bases between them. This CDR3 is built from 15 residues. CDR1 is SGHNT, CDR2 YYREEE, per germline (reference sequence). CDR3 bases read: TGTGCCAGCAGCTTGGCCAAACAGATGAACACTGAA. Encoded protein: CASSLAKQMNTE. The CDR3 in full is CASSLAKQMNTEAFF.

As for this clone: Read sequence stops 3 residues before the CDR3 end, and the germline J gene provides the missing end. The rearrangement uses TRBV19 and TRBJ1-5, with 7 bases identical to TRBD1. The CDR3 is 18 amino acids. Germline loops: CDR1 LNHDA, CDR2 SQIVND (reference sequence). Losses at the gene ends were 7 bases for V and 0 bases for J; bases not matched to a gene: 15. CDR3 residues: CASMPRRGFDYSNQPQHF. The CDR3 bases that were read are TGTGCCAGTATGCCCCGCAGGGGGTTCGACTATAGCAATCAGCCC.

With respect to this clone: The observed sequence ends 3 residues before the CDR3 terminus, with the missing tail filled in from the germline J gene. The V call is TRBV29-1, the J call TRBJ2-3; a possible D gene is TRBD1 (5 bases). V was pared by 2 bases and J by 6 bases, with 12 bases between. In germline, CDR1 is SQVTM, CDR2 ANQGSEA. This CDR3 region has 13 residues. The sequenced CDR3 bases are TGCAGCGTTGAAAAAGGGGCCGGTGATACG. It translates to CSVEKGAGDT. Given in full, the CDR3 is CSVEKGAGDTQYF.

Note on this clone: Read coverage stops 3 residues before the CDR3 terminus; the germline J gene supplies the remainder. This sequence joins TRBV7-9 and TRBJ2-2; 9 nucleotides align to TRBD1. This CDR3 contains 15 residues. Germline loops: CDR1 SEHNR, CDR2 FQNEAQ (reference sequence). The sequenced part of the CDR3 DNA is TGTGCCAGCAGCTTCGGGGACAGGGACGGCGAAAAG. This translates into CASSFGDRDGEK. The entire CDR3 sequence reads CASSFGDRDGEKLFF.

The CDR3 sequence: CASSLGGLAVSSYEQYF. The sequenced CDR3 bases are TGCGCCAGCAGCTTGGGGGGACTAGCGGTAAGCTCCTACGAG. The chain recombines TRBV5-1 with TRBJ2-7; 11 positions agree with TRBD2. The read ends 3 residues before the CDR3 terminus; that terminus is restored from the germline J gene. Germline V CDR1 and CDR2: SGHRS, YFSETQ. Germline trimming cut 0 bases from V and 0 bases from J; bases unmatched to any gene: 5. CDR3 length equals 17 residues.

To note about this clone: The read falls 3 residues short of the CDR3 end, and the missing part is taken from the germline J gene. The V gene is TRBV28, the J gene TRBJ2-3; D may be TRBD2 (6 bases). Germline CDR1 MDHEN, CDR2 SYDVKM. The CDR3 sequence is 15 residues long. CDR3 bases read: TGTGCCAGCAGTCCGGGGACTGGATTAGGTCAGCCG. Protein sequence: CASSPGTGLGQP. In full, the CDR3 reads CASSPGTGLGQPQYF.

The DNA read from the CDR3 is TGTGCCAGCTCGCCAAGAGCGGGGGGACCACTAAATGAG. This encodes CASSPRAGGPLNE. The CDR3 in its entirety is CASSPRAGGPLNEQFF. The chain is built from TRBV18 and TRBJ2-1; 9 bases agree with TRBD2. The read finishes 3 residues shy of the CDR3 end, and the germline J gene is used to complete it. The length of the CDR3 is 16 residues. In germline, CDR1 is KGHSH, CDR2 LQKENI. V lost 6 bases, J lost 7 bases, and 13 bases stayed unmatched.

About this clone itself: The read terminates 3 residues ahead of where the CDR3 ends, so the germline J gene completes it. This chain uses TRBV29-1 with TRBJ1-2, with D tentatively TRBD1 (5 bases). Germline-derived CDR1 and CDR2 are SQVTM and ANQGSEA. The CDR3 runs 14 residues. With 4 bases removed from V and 1 base from J, the gap between germline ends came to 13 bases. This chain's CDR3 is CSVGGQGLNYGYTF. CDR3 DNA (partial): TGCAGCGTTGGGGGTCAGGGTCTTAACTATGGC.

As to this clone: The CDR3 is cut off 3 residues early in the read; its end comes from the germline J gene. The chain is built from TRBV2 and TRBJ1-1, with D maybe TRBD1 (5 bases). Trimming pared 8 bases from V and 4 bases from J, leaving 17 bases between. The germline gives CDR1 SNHLY, CDR2 FYNNEI. The CDR3 contains 14 residues. This CDR3 reads CASGDWTRPTEAFF. Incomplete CDR3 DNA: TGTGCCAGCGGGGACTGGACGCGCCCCACTGAA.

As for this clone: The CDR3 end is not reached by the read, which stops 3 residues before it; the germline J gene fills it in. This chain links TRBV30 with TRBJ2-1, with a weak D call TRBD1 (6 bases). The CDR3 sequence is 17 residues long. V lost 3 bases and J 3 bases, leaving 21 bases between the germline ends. The V gene's germline CDR1 is GTSNPN and CDR2 SVGIG (reference sequence). The covered CDR3 bases are TGTGCCTGGAGCGTCAGAACAGGGTCTCCTCACTACAATGAG. This translates into CAWSVRTGSPHYNE. The entire CDR3 protein reads CAWSVRTGSPHYNEQFF.

Remarks on this clone: The CDR3 end is not reached by the read, which stops 3 residues before it; the germline J gene fills it in. V gene TRBV20-1 combines with J gene TRBJ2-1, with 7 positions matching TRBD2. This CDR3 has 16 residues. The V segment lost 6 bases and the J segment 0 bases; nucleotides outside the gene matches: 11. Germline assignment: CDR1 DFQATT and CDR2 SNEGSKA (reference sequence). CDR3: CSADVAGVSSYNEQFF. CDR3 DNA (partial): TGCAGTGCGGACGTAGCGGGCGTGAGCTCCTACAATGAG.

In regard to this clone: The read is 3 residues too short to cover the CDR3 end, so that end is filled in from the germline J gene. This sequence joins TRBV5-1 and TRBJ1-2, with D possibly matching TRBD1 (5 bases). Per the germline V gene, CDR1 is SGHRS and CDR2 is YFSETQ. The CDR3 is 13 amino acids. The DNA read from the CDR3 is TGCGCCAGCAGCTTGACCTCCGGGGGAGGA. Its protein product is CASSLTSGGG. The CDR3 as a whole reads CASSLTSGGGYTF. Drawing the rest from reference TRBV5-1 and TRBJ1-2, the complete variable domain is KAGVTQTPRYLIKTRGQQVTLSCSPISGHRSVSWYQQTPGQGLQFLFEYFSETQRNKGNFPGRFSGRQFSNSRSEMNVSTLELGDSALYLCASSLTSGGGYTFGSGTRLTVV.

As concerns this clone: The CDR3 end falls 3 residues outside the read, so it is completed with the germline J gene. This sequence joins TRBV19 and TRBJ2-2, with 9 nucleotides matching TRBD1. The CDR3 sequence is 15 residues long. CDR1 is LNHDA, CDR2 SQIVND, per germline (reference sequence). CDR3 protein: CASSISTGGGSPLFF. The part of the CDR3 DNA that was read is TGTGCCAGTAGTATATCGACAGGGGGAGGTTCACCG.

As regards this clone: The CDR3 goes on 3 residues after the read ends, and that part is filled in from the germline J gene. The chain joins TRBV19 to TRBJ1-1; 8 nucleotides align to TRBD1. The CDR3 has 14 residues. CDR1 and CDR2 (germline): LNHDA, SQIVND (reference sequence). After removal of 7 bases from V and 4 bases from J, the junction contained 8 bases not matched to a gene. The CDR3 sequence: CASIPQGASTEAFF. The part of the CDR3 DNA that was read is TGTGCCAGTATCCCCCAGGGGGCGAGCACTGAA.